Presented here are 28 T cell receptor beta chains from one specimen sequenced in a study of cytomegalovirus exposure and HLA in healthy donors. The PCR contained 60 Vbeta and 13 Jbeta primers. TCRdb keeps only in-frame clones here, not all; method: immunoSEQ multiplex PCR. The sample records more than 140,000 clones, 60% to 80% being singletons. Sequenced material: PBMCs. The receptors here all came from a male donor in good health and CMV-seronegative.

This chain uses TRBV15 with TRBJ2-1, with TRBD1 matching over 9 bases. V trimming: 3 bases; J trimming: 6 bases; junction bases outside the gene matches: 6. The CDR3 is 15 amino acids. In germline, CDR1 is LNHNV, CDR2 YYDKDF (reference sequence). The CDR3 loop reads CATSRIDRGGNEQFF. The CDR3 DNA is TGTGCCACCAGCAGGATCGACAGGGGGGGCAATGAGCAGTTCTTC.

The CDR3 DNA reads TGTGCCAGCAGCGTAGGTTCAGGGTCCTACGAGCAGTACTTC. Protein product: CASSVGSGSYEQYF. V and J are TRBV9 and TRBJ2-7; tentatively, D is TRBD1 (5 bases). The CDR3 sequence is 14 residues long. Trimming stripped 0 bases from V and 1 base from J, with 8 bases between. Germline V gene sequence: CDR1 SGDLS, CDR2 YYNGEE.

This chain uses TRBV19 with TRBJ2-7; D ambiguous. The CDR3 totals 16 residues. Germline V lookup: CDR1 LNHDA, CDR2 SQIVND (reference sequence). The ends were cut back, 4 bases at V and 1 base at J, with 17 bases in the middle. CDR3 loop: CASSTYGPSTSYEQYF. DNA of the CDR3: TGTGCCAGTAGTACTTATGGGCCCTCGACATCCTACGAGCAGTACTTC. Together with reference TRBV19 and TRBJ2-7, the CDR3 gives the full variable domain: DGGITQSPKYLFRKEGQNVTLSCEQNLNHDAMYWYRQDPGQGLRLIYYSQIVNDFQKGDIAEGYSVSREKKESFPLTVTSAQKNPTAFYLCASSTYGPSTSYEQYFGPGTRLTVT.

J is TRBJ2-1 and V is TRBV2, with a possible D match to TRBD2 (6 bases). This CDR3 region has 14 residues. Trimming shortened V by 6 bases and J by 5 bases, and 14 bases separated the two germline ends. CDR1 is SNHLY, CDR2 FYNNEI, per germline. CDR3 amino acids: CASSLAGRHNEQFF. The DNA for the CDR3 is TGTGCCAGCAGCCTTGCGGGGAGACACAATGAGCAGTTCTTC. Filled out from reference TRBV2 and TRBJ2-1, the complete variable domain reads EPEVTQTPSHQVTQMGQEVILRCVPISNHLYFYWYRQILGQKVEFLVSFYNNEISEKSEIFDDQFSVERPDGSNFTLKIRSTKLEDSAMYFCASSLAGRHNEQFFGPGTRLTVL.

The chain recombines TRBV12-5 with TRBJ2-2; TRBD1 aligns across 9 bases. In germline, CDR1 is LGHNT, CDR2 FRNRAP. V lost 0 bases and J lost 4; bases outside the gene matches: 0. This CDR3 has 15 amino acids. CDR3 sequence: CASGLVQGATGELFF. CDR3 DNA: TGTGCTAGTGGTTTGGTACAGGGGGCCACCGGGGAGCTGTTTTTT.

The chain carries TRBV5-1 and TRBJ2-2; D unclear. V lost 5 bases to trimming and J lost 7 bases, with 6 bases between them. This CDR3 has 11 amino acids. Germline CDR1 reads SGHRS; CDR2 reads YFSETQ. CDR3 region: CASRSVGELFF. The DNA for the CDR3 is TGCGCCAGCAGATCCGTCGGGGAGCTGTTTTTT.

The chain uses TRBV5-1 and TRBJ1-1, with TRBD1 matching 7 bases. With 4 bases clipped from V and 2 bases from J, the junction kept 17 bases outside the gene matches. The V gene's germline CDR1 is SGHRS and CDR2 YFSETQ. This CDR3 contains 18 residues. The CDR3 DNA is TGCGCCAGCAGCCAATTCCCGGGACAGTCAGTGGGTAACACTGAAGCTTTCTTT. Translation: CASSQFPGQSVGNTEAFF. Variable domain in full (rest from reference TRBV5-1 and TRBJ1-1): KAGVTQTPRYLIKTRGQQVTLSCSPISGHRSVSWYQQTPGQGLQFLFEYFSETQRNKGNFPGRFSGRQFSNSRSEMNVSTLELGDSALYLCASSQFPGQSVGNTEAFFGQGTRLTVV.

The chain links TRBV4-1 to TRBJ1-2; D unclear. CDR1 and CDR2 (germline): MGHRA, YSYEKL. The CDR3 is 15 amino acids. Trimming shortened V by 0 bases and J by 2 bases, and 10 bases separated the two germline ends. This CDR3 is CASSQDWPGNYGYTF. Written as DNA, the CDR3 is TGCGCCAGCAGCCAAGATTGGCCGGGGAACTATGGCTACACCTTC.

The J gene is TRBJ2-1, the V gene TRBV30, with D possibly matching TRBD2 (6 bases). CDR1 and CDR2 (germline): GTSNPN, SVGIG (reference sequence). V was shortened by 1 base and J by 0 bases, with 19 bases between the two germline ends. This CDR3 contains 18 residues. The CDR3 region has the DNA TGTGCCTGGAGTGCCGGGGGTAGCGGAGGGAGCTCCTACAATGAGCAGTTCTTC. It is translated as CAWSAGGSGGSSYNEQFF.

This clone has just one count. The chain combines TRBV15 with TRBJ1-6, with 9 nucleotides matching TRBD1. V lost 0 bases, J lost 3 bases, and 12 bases stayed unmatched. In germline, CDR1 is LNHNV, CDR2 YYDKDF (reference sequence). The CDR3 has 20 amino acids. CDR3 amino acids: CATSREPGNRGRSYNSPLHF. The CDR3 coding sequence is TGTGCCACCAGCAGAGAACCCGGTAACAGGGGGCGAAGCTATAATTCACCCCTCCACTTT.

The chain recombines TRBV5-1 with TRBJ2-3; possible D gene TRBD1, 6 bases. Germline lookup yields CDR1 SGHRS and CDR2 YFSETQ. Trimming took 4 bases from V and 1 from J, leaving 19 bases between them. CDR3 length: 17 amino acids. This CDR3 reads CASSEYARQERTDTQYF. CDR3 sequence (DNA): TGCGCCAGCAGCGAATATGCCCGACAGGAGCGCACAGATACGCAGTATTTT.

This chain links TRBV19 with TRBJ2-5, with D perhaps TRBD2 (6 bases). The CDR3 totals 14 residues. With 5 bases removed from V and 5 bases from J, the gap between germline ends came to 15 bases. Germline CDR1 and CDR2: LNHDA and SQIVND (reference sequence). The CDR3 here is CASSGWDAGETQYF. CDR3 sequence (DNA): TGTGCCAGTAGTGGCTGGGACGCGGGGGAGACCCAGTACTTC.

V usage is TRBV19 and J usage is TRBJ1-1, with D hard to call. Germline CDR1 reads LNHDA; CDR2 reads SQIVND (reference sequence). Deletions cut 5 bases from V and 5 bases from J, with 18 bases between. The CDR3 spans 15 residues. CDR3 amino acids: CASSESGKGGTEAFF. CDR3 nucleotides: TGTGCCAGTAGTGAATCCGGCAAGGGAGGGACTGAAGCTTTCTTT.

The table lists this clone with a count of one. The chain employs TRBV5-1 and TRBJ1-5, with 7 bases aligning to TRBD1. The germline V gene encodes CDR1 SGHRS and CDR2 YFSETQ. V shed 0 bases and J 0 bases; nucleotides not matched to a gene: 15. This CDR3 spans 20 amino acids. CDR3 bases: TGCGCCAGCAGCTTGGCCTGGAGACAGGGAAGGTTTTATAGCAATCAGCCCCAGCATTTT. Its translation: CASSLAWRQGRFYSNQPQHF.

J is TRBJ2-3 and V is TRBV6-1; a weak D match, TRBD2 (6 bases). The germline V and J ends were trimmed by 3 bases and 3 bases, with 16 bases remaining between them. Germline V gene lookup returns CDR1 MNHNS and CDR2 SASEGT. This CDR3 comprises 16 residues. Here the CDR3 reads CASSDRRALGTDTQYF. CDR3 DNA: TGTGCCAGCAGTGACAGGAGGGCCCTAGGAACAGATACGCAGTATTTT.

The chain joins TRBV6-6 to TRBJ1-3; 7 bases agree with TRBD1. The CDR3 has 15 residues. The germline V gene encodes CDR1 MNHNY and CDR2 SVGAGI (reference sequence). With 4 bases clipped from V and 0 bases from J, the junction kept 3 bases outside the gene matches. The CDR3 region is CASSLTGNSGNTIYF. CDR3 nucleotide sequence: TGTGCCAGCAGTTTGACAGGGAACTCTGGAAACACCATATATTTT.

V usage is TRBV6-5 and J usage is TRBJ1-1; tentative D call: TRBD1 (5 bases). The CDR3 is made up of 13 amino acids. Looked up from germline, CDR1 is MNHEY and CDR2 is SVGAGI. The V end was cut by 6 bases, the J end by 4 bases, with 12 bases between. DNA of the CDR3: TGTGCCAGCAGGGAGATAAGGGGCACTGAAGCTTTCTTT. Protein: CASREIRGTEAFF.

The chain combines TRBV5-6 with TRBJ1-4; TRBD1 matches 7 bases. Germline lookup yields CDR1 SGHDT and CDR2 YYEEEE. The CDR3 is 15 residues long. V lost 2 bases, J lost 7 bases, and 8 bases stayed unmatched. The CDR3 protein is CASSFVNRGSEKLFF. The CDR3 DNA sequence: TGTGCCAGCAGCTTCGTAAACAGGGGAAGTGAAAAACTGTTTTTT.

This clone has only a few counts. CDR3 sequence: CASSEEVTPTNYGYTF. CDR3 DNA: TGTGCCAGCAGTGAAGAGGTGACACCGACTAACTATGGCTACACCTTC. The V and J genes are TRBV2 and TRBJ1-2; unclear D gene. Trimming cost V 1 base and J 0 bases, with 12 bases left between them. The CDR3 contains 16 residues. Germline CDR1 SNHLY, CDR2 FYNNEI.

This sequence joins TRBV2 and TRBJ1-6, with a weak D call TRBD1 (6 bases). Per germline, CDR1 SNHLY and CDR2 FYNNEI. The V end was cut by 6 bases, the J end by 6 bases, with 15 bases between. This CDR3 region has 15 residues. CDR3 in amino acids: CASRTNRVANSPLHF. The CDR3 nucleotides read TGTGCCAGCAGAACTAACAGGGTGGCTAATTCACCCCTCCACTTT.

This clone has more than one count but fewer than ten. The genes are TRBV5-1 and TRBJ2-2; 14 bases line up with TRBD2. Unmatched junction bases numbered 12, after V lost 4 bases and J lost 1 base. Germline CDR1 SGHRS, CDR2 YFSETQ. There are 20 residues in the CDR3. The CDR3, as DNA: TGCGCCAGCAGCCCCTCAATAAGACTAGCGGGAGGGAAGAACACCGGGGAGCTGTTTTTT. This encodes CASSPSIRLAGGKNTGELFF.

CDR3 sequence reads: CASSLGQGANGELFF. CDR3 nucleotides: TGTGCCAGCAGCTTGGGACAGGGGGCGAACGGGGAGCTGTTTTTT. This sequence joins TRBV5-4 and TRBJ2-2; 10 bases align to TRBD1. The CDR3 runs 15 residues. V shed 0 bases, J shed 7 bases, and the junction held 3 bases outside the gene matches. CDR1 is SGHNT, CDR2 YYREEE, per germline (reference sequence).

V is TRBV7-2 and J is TRBJ2-5; TRBD1 matches at 9 bases. The better agreement between TRBJ2-7 and the DNA end casts doubt on the J call. The CDR3 extends over 15 amino acids. Germline loops: CDR1 SGHTA, CDR2 FQGNSA. The CDR3 spells CASSSQGANGYEQYF. CDR3 bases: TGTGCCAGCAGCTCACAGGGGGCGAACGGATACGAGCAGTACTTC.

The sample holds a few counts of this clone. The rearrangement links TRBV10-3 to TRBJ2-1, with D possibly being TRBD2 (5 bases). The CDR3 has 15 amino acids. The germline V gene has CDR1 ENHRY and CDR2 SYGVKD. The ends were cut back, 0 bases at V and 8 bases at J, with 14 bases in the middle. The CDR3 DNA is TGTGCCATCAGTGAGTCTCAAGGCAACGGGGATGAGCAGTTCTTC. Translating it yields CAISESQGNGDEQFF.

This clone was counted a few times. The rearrangement joins TRBV9 to TRBJ2-7; the D gene is possibly TRBD1 (6 bases). V lost 4 bases to trimming and J lost 2 bases, with 16 bases between them. Germline-derived CDR1 and CDR2 are SGDLS and YYNGEE. CDR3 size: 15 residues. CDR3 region: CASSPLPGGPYEQYF. The CDR3 DNA sequence: TGTGCCAGCAGCCCCCTCCCTGGGGGCCCCTACGAGCAGTACTTC.

The rearrangement uses TRBV6-5 and TRBJ2-1, with TRBD2 matching over 10 bases. The V gene end was trimmed by 6 bases and the J gene end by 3 bases; junction bases not matched to a gene: 5. Germline CDR1 and CDR2: MNHEY and SVGAGI. The length of the CDR3 is 15 residues. CDR3 sequence: CASSLAGGVYNEQFF. In nucleotides, the CDR3 is TGTGCCAGCAGCTTAGCGGGAGGTGTCTACAATGAGCAGTTCTTC.

This clone was seen only a few times. The chain uses TRBV7-2 and TRBJ1-2, with D tentatively TRBD1 (6 bases). Looked up from germline, CDR1 is SGHTA and CDR2 is FQGNSA. V lost 2 bases to trimming and J lost 7 bases, with 11 bases between them. The CDR3 consists of 13 residues. The CDR3 region is CASSLNAQGGYTF. The CDR3 DNA reads TGTGCCAGCAGCTTAAATGCACAGGGTGGCTACACCTTC.

This CDR3 reads CASSGQGTKTQYF. In nucleotides, the CDR3 is TGTGCCAGCAGTGGGCAGGGAACGAAGACCCAGTACTTC. The chain has TRBV2 and TRBJ2-5, with D perhaps TRBD1 (5 bases). Trimming left V 4 bases short and J 6 bases short, with 12 bases between. The CDR3 runs to 13 residues. Germline CDR1 is SNHLY and CDR2 is FYNNEI.